This T cell receptor beta chain comes out of a study of cytomegalovirus exposure and HLA in healthy donors. V lost 8 bases and J lost 2; bases outside the gene matches: 5. The CDR3 extends over 13 amino acids. The germline V gene encodes CDR1 WSHSY and CDR2 SAAADI. Sequencing was performed with immunoSEQ multiplex PCR; in TCRdb, only in-frame clones are kept and a portion is missing. The sample records 120,000 or so clones, around nine tenths being singletons. Source material: PBMCs. The V gene is TRBV10-2, the J gene TRBJ2-5; TRBD2 aligns across 7 bases. The receptor comes from a man younger than 35 in good health and CMV-seropositive. CDR3 sequence: CASGEGRQETQYF. The CDR3 region has the DNA TGCGCCAGCGGGGAGGGCAGACAAGAGACCCAGTACTTC.